This T cell receptor (beta chain) is from a study of glioma-infiltrating T cells after dendritic cell vaccination. Whole-study context: Samples are from glioblastoma patients in Phase I and II dendritic cell vaccine trials.

Fresh-frozen tumor tissue and more than two years of survival data were available for all. All glioblastoma patients lacked an isocitrate dehydrogenase mutation. Up to about 2 ug genomic DNA was used for TCRB CDR3 amplification. The repertoire was sequenced with immunoSEQ multiplex PCR; TCRdb's copy has only in-frame clones and lacks some. The table lists over 70,000 clones, around 79% of them singletons, with under 2.5% in the top ten. Germline trimming cut 5 bases from V and 8 bases from J; bases unmatched to any gene: 12. The CDR3 consists of 15 residues. Germline-derived CDR1 and CDR2 are MNHNS and SASEGT.

The origin of this receptor is a human donor with glioblastoma. The sequences come from blood, collected before dendritic cell vaccination. V and J are TRBV6-1 and TRBJ1-2; TRBD1 agrees at 9 bases. This CDR3 reads CASSWGTTGGQGYTF. CDR3 bases: TGTGCCAGCAGTTGGGGGACGACAGGGGGGCAGGGCTACACCTTC.